The clone carrying this TCR beta chain was counted a few times. This record comes from a study of radiotherapy plus CTLA-4 blockade in lung cancer. Study-level information: In about 20% of patients, objective responses were seen; approximately 34% had disease control.

There are 20 residues in the CDR3. Profiled with immunoSEQ multiplex PCR; TCRdb holds only in-frame clones, not every one. In the table there are approximately 85,000 clones, approximately 83% of which are singletons. This sequence was found in a human donor with non-small cell lung cancer that progressed on radiotherapy plus ipilimumab. The specimen was peripheral blood, collected from a patient treated with radiotherapy plus ipilimumab. The V call is TRBV12-1, the J call TRBJ1-2; the D call TRBD1 from the table was never checked on the DNA. TRBV12-1 represents a pseudogene. CDR3 sequence (DNA): TGTGCCAGCAGCTATCACTCAGACCGGGACAGGTACAGAACTCCCTATGGCTACACCTTC. This gives the protein CASSYHSDRDRYRTPYGYTF.